This paragraph covers one T cell receptor (beta chain) sequence. The source of the sample is a study of control samples from healthy donors and cancer patients. Some clones are missing from TCRdb's copy, which holds only in-frame ones; the method was immunoSEQ multiplex PCR. The data contain about 170,000 clones, about 90% of them singletons. CDR1 and CDR2 (germline): MDHEN, SYDVKM. This CDR3 comprises 12 residues. Deletions cut 11 bases from V and 0 bases from J, with 10 bases between. This clonotype originated in a woman aged 25 to 39 in good health. The source material was blood. V and J are TRBV28 and TRBJ1-1; TRBD1 is a possible D gene (6 bases). The CDR3 loop reads CAGGHLNTEAFF. In DNA form, the CDR3 reads TGTGCCGGGGGACACTTGAACACTGAAGCTTTCTTT.